This T cell receptor beta chain was captured in a study of shared T cell receptors in the human thymus. Profiled with immunoSEQ multiplex PCR; TCRdb holds only in-frame clones, not every one. The repertoire holds hundreds of thousands of clones, roughly 88% seen once, with 0.0095% to 0.013% in the top ten. V shed 3 bases and J shed 4 bases, with 12 bases lying between them. This CDR3 contains 15 residues. Germline values: CDR1 LNHDA, CDR2 SQIVND (reference sequence). The sample also formed part of further work on human thymus T cells. This second report adds: Resections were taken during corrective heart surgery, and the thymus tissue came from these. V and J gene usage appeared biased in thymic and blood repertoires. Thymic repertoires from unrelated individuals overlapped highly, related research reported.

This clonotype originated in a boy in the first two years of life with a congenital heart defect. Sequencing was carried out using thymocytes. This chain joins TRBV19 and TRBJ1-4; the D is unclear. The CDR3 nucleotides read TGTGCCAGTAGTATCGTTTGGCGGATTAATGAAAAACTGTTTTTT. Protein: CASSIVWRINEKLFF.